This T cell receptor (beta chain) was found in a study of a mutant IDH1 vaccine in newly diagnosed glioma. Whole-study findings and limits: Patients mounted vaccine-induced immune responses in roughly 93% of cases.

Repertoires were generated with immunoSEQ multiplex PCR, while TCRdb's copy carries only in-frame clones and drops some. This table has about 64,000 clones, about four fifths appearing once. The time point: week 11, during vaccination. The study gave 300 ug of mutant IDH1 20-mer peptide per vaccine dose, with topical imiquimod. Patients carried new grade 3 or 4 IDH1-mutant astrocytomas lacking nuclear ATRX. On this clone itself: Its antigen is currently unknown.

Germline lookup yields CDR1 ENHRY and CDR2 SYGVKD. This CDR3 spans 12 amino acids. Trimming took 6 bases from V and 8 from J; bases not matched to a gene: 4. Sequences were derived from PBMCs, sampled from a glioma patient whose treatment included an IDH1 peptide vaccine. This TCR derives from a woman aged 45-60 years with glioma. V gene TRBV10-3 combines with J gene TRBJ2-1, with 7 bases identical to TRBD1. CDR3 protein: CAISQGVDEQFF. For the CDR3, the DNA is TGTGCCATCAGCCAGGGGGTCGATGAGCAGTTCTTC.